The table lists the clone carrying this T cell receptor beta chain with a few counts. The sample belongs to a study of T-cell reconstitution after alpha-beta-depleted transplantation in children. The TCRbeta library incorporated unique molecular identifiers. From the PCR reads, TCRdb called clonotypes with MiXCR, one entry per CDR3 protein. The sample has 450,000 to 600,000 distinct CDR3 sequences; approximately 20% are singletons. The sample was PBMCs from the stem cell graft donor, taken from the stem cell graft. The sequence derives from a human donor who donated a stem cell graft to a child with acute lymphoblastic leukemia.

CDR3 region: CATSMSVSSYEQYF. The CDR3 region has the DNA TGTGCCACCAGCATGTCTGTGAGCTCCTACGAGCAGTACTTC. The V and J genes are TRBV15 and TRBJ2-7, with D unclear. The CDR3 extends over 14 amino acids. CDR1 is LNHNV, CDR2 YYDKDF, per germline (reference sequence). Trimming cost V 4 bases and J 0 bases, with 10 bases left between them.